This T cell receptor beta chain appears in the sequencing data of a study of beta chain features in type 1 diabetes. There are 16 residues in the CDR3. Germline V gene lookup returns CDR1 MDHEN and CDR2 SYDVKM. V lost 3 bases to trimming and J lost 5 bases; unmatched junction nucleotides: 6. Expressed TCRB transcripts were sequenced because the isolated RNA had all been reverse transcribed beforehand. Clones were sequenced by immunoSEQ multiplex PCR, and TCRdb holds only the in-frame ones, with some missing. The sample contains around 400,000 clones, 10% to 15% of which appear only once. This clone showed up just a few times.

The chain is built from TRBV28 and TRBJ1-5; TRBD1 aligns across 11 bases. This TCR was recovered from a man aged 18 to 29 in good health. Sequenced: naive CD4+ T cells from blood. The CDR3 region has the DNA TGTGCCAGCAGTTTGTACGGGACAGGGGGTTATCAGCCCCAGCATTTT. Protein sequence: CASSLYGTGGYQPQHF.